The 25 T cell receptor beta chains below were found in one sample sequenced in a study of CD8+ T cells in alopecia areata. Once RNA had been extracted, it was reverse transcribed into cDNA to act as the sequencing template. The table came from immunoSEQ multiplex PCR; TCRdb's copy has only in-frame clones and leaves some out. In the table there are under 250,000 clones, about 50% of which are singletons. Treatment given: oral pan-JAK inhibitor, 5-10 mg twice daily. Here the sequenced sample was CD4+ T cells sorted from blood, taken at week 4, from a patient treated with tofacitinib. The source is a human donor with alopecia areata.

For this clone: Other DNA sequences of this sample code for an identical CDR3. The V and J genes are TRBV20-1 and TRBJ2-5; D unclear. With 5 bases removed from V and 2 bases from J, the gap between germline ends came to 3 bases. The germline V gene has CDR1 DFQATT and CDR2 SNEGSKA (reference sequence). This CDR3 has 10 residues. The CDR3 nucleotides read TGCAGTGCTGCTCAAGAGACCCAGTACTTC. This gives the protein CSAAQETQYF.

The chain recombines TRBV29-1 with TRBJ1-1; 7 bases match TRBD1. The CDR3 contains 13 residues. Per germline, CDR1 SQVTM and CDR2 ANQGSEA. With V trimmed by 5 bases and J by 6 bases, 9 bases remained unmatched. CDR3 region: CSVRQGGRSEAFF. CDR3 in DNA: TGCAGCGTTCGACAGGGTGGGAGGTCTGAAGCTTTCTTT.

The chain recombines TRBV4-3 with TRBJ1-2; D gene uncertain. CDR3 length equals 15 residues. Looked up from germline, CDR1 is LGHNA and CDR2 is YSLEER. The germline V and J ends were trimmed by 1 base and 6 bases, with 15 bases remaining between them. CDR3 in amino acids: CASSQVSRAADGYTF. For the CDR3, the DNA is TGCGCCAGCAGCCAAGTCTCCCGGGCCGCCGATGGCTACACCTTC.

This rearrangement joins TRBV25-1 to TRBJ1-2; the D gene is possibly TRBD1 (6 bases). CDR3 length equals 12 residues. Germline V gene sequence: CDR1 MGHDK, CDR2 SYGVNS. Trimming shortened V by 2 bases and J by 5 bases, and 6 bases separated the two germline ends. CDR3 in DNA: TGTGCCAGCAGTGAACAGGGGTATGGCTACACCTTC. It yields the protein CASSEQGYGYTF.

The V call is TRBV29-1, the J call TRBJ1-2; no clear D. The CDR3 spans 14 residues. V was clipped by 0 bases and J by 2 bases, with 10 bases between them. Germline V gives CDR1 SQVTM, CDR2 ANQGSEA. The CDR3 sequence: CSVEEVGQNYGYTF. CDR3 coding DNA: TGCAGCGTTGAAGAAGTAGGCCAGAACTATGGCTACACCTTC.

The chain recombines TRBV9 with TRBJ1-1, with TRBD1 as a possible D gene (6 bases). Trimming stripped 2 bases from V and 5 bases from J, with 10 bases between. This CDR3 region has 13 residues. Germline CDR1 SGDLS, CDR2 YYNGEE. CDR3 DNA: TGTGCCAGCAGCGTCAGGGGTAATACTGAAGCTTTCTTT. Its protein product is CASSVRGNTEAFF.

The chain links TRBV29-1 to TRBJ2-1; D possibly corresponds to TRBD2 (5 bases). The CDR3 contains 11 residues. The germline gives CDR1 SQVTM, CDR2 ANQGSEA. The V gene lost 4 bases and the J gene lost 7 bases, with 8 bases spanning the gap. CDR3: CSVGRTNEQFF. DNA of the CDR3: TGCAGCGTTGGGCGGACTAATGAGCAGTTCTTC.

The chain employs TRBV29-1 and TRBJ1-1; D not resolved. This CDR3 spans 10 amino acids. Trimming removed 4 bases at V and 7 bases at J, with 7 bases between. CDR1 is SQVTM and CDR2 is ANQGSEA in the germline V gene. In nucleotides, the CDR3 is TGCAGCGTTGCCGCTGGTGAAGCTTTCTTT. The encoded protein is CSVAAGEAFF.

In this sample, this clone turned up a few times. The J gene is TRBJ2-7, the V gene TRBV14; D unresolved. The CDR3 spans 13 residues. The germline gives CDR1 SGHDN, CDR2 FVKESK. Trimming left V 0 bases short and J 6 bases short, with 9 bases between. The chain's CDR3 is CASSQDLVGEQYF. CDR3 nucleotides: TGTGCCAGCAGCCAAGATTTGGTGGGCGAGCAGTACTTC.

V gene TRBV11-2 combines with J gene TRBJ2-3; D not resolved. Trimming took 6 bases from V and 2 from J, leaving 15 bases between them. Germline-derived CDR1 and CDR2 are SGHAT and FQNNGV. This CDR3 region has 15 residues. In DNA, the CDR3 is TGTGCCAGCAGTTCCCCCGTGGCCCACACAGATACGCAGTATTTT. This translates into CASSSPVAHTDTQYF.

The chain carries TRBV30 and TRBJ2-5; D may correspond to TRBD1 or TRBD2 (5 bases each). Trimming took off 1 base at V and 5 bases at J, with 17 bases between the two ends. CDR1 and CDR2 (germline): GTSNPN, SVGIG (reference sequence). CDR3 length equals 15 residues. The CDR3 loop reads CAWSDSGTEGETQYF. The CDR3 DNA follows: TGTGCCTGGAGTGATTCCGGGACCGAGGGGGAGACCCAGTACTTC.

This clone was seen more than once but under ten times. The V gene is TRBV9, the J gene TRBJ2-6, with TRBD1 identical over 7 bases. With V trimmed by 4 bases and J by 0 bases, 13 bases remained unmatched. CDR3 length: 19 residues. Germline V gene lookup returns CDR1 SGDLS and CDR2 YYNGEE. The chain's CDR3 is CASSRNNRGRHSGANVLTF. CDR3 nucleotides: TGTGCCAGCAGCAGAAATAACAGGGGTCGACACTCTGGGGCCAACGTCCTGACTTTC.

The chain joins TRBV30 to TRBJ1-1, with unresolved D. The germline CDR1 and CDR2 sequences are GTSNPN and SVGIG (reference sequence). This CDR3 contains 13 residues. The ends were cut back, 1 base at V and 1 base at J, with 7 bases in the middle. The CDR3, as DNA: TGTGCCTGGAGTGACGGACCGAACACTGAAGCTTTCTTT. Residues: CAWSDGPNTEAFF.

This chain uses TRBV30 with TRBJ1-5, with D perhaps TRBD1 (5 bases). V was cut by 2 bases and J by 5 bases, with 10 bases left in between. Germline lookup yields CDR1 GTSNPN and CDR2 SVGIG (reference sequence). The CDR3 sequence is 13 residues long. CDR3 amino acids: CAWSPQAYQPQHF. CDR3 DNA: TGTGCCTGGAGTCCACAGGCGTATCAGCCCCAGCATTTT.

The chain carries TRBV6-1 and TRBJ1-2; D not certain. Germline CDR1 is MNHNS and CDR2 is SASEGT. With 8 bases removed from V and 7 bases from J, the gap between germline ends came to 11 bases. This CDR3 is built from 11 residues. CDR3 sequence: CASHSLGGYTF. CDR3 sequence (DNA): TGTGCCAGCCACAGCCTAGGTGGCTACACCTTC.

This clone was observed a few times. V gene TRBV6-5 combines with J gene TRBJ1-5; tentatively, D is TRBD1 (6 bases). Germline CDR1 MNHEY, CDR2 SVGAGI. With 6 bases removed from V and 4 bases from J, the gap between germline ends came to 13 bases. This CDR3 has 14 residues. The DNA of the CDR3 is TGTGCCAGCAGCCCGACAGGACCTAATCAGCCCCAGCATTTT. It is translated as CASSPTGPNQPQHF.

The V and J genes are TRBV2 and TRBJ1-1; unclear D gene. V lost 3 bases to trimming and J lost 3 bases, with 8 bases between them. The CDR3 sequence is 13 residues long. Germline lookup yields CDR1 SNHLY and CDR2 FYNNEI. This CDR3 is CASSEEMDTEAFF. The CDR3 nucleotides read TGTGCCAGCAGTGAGGAAATGGACACTGAAGCTTTCTTT. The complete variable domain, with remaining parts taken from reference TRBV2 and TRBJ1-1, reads EPEVTQTPSHQVTQMGQEVILRCVPISNHLYFYWYRQILGQKVEFLVSFYNNEISEKSEIFDDQFSVERPDGSNFTLKIRSTKLEDSAMYFCASSEEMDTEAFFGQGTRLTVV.

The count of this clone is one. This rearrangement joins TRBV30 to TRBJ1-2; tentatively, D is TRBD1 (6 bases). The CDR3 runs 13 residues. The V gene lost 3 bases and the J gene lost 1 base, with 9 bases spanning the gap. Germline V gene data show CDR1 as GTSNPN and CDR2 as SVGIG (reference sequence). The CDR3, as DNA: TGTGCCTGGAGCTCGGACAGTAACTATGGCTACACCTTC. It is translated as CAWSSDSNYGYTF.

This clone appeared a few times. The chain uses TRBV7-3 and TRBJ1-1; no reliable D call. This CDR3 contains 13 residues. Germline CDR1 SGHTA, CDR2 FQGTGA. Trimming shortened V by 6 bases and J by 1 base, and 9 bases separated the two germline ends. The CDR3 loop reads CASSKQGNTEAFF. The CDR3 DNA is TGTGCCAGCAGTAAACAAGGGAACACTGAAGCTTTCTTT.

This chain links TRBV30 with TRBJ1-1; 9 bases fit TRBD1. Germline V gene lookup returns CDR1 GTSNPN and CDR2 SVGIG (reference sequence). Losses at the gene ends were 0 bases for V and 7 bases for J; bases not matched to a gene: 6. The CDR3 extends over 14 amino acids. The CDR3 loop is CAWSVGTGKGEAFF. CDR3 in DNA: TGTGCCTGGAGTGTTGGGACAGGGAAAGGTGAAGCTTTCTTT. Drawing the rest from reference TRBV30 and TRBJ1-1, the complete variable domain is SQTIHQWPATLVQPVGSPLSLECTVEGTSNPNLYWYRQAAGRGLQLLFYSVGIGQISSEVPQNLSASRPQDRQFILSSKKLLLSDSGFYLCAWSVGTGKGEAFFGQGTRLTVV.

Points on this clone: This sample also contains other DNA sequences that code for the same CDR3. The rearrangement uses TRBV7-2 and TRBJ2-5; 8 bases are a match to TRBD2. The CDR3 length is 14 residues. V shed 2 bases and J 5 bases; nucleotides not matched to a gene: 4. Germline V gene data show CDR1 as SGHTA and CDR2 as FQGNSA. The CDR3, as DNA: TGTGCCAGCAGCTTAACGGGGGGGCCGGAGACCCAGTACTTC. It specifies CASSLTGGPETQYF.

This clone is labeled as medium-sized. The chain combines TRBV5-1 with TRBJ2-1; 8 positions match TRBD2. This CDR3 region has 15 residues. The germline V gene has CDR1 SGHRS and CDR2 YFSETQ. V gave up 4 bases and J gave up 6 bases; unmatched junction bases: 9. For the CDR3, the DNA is TGCGCCAGCAGCACCGGACTAGCAGGGGCCAATGAGCAGTTCTTC. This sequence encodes CASSTGLAGANEQFF.

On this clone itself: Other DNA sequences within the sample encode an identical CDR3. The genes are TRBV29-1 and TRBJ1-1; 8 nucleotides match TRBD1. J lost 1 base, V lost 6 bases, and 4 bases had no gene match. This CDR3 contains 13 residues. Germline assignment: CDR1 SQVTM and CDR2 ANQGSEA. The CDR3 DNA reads TGCAGCGTCGCGGGACAGGAGAACACTGAAGCTTTCTTT. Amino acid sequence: CSVAGQENTEAFF. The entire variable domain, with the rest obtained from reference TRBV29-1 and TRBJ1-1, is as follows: SAVISQKPSRDICQRGTSLTIQCQVDSQVTMMFWYRQQPGQSLTLIATANQGSEATYESGFVIDKFPISRPNLTFSTLTVSNMSPEDSSIYLCSVAGQENTEAFFGQGTRLTVV.

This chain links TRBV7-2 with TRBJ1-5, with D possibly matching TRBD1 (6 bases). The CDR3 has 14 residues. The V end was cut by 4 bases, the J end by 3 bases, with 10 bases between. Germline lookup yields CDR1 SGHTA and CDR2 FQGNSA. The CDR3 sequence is CASSSGHPNQPQHF. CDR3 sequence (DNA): TGTGCCAGCAGCTCGGGACACCCCAATCAGCCCCAGCATTTT.

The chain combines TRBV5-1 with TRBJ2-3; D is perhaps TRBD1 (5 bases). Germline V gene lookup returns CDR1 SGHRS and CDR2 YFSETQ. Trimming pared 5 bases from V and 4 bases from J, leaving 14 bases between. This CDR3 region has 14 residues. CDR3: CASRPQGVADTQYF. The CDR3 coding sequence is TGCGCCAGCAGACCCCAAGGGGTCGCAGATACGCAGTATTTT. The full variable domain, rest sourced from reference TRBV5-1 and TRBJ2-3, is KAGVTQTPRYLIKTRGQQVTLSCSPISGHRSVSWYQQTPGQGLQFLFEYFSETQRNKGNFPGRFSGRQFSNSRSEMNVSTLELGDSALYLCASRPQGVADTQYFGPGTRLTVL.